This T cell receptor beta chain derives from a study of blood T cell repertoires in COVID-19. The CDR3 has 17 residues. Germline V gives CDR1 SGHRS, CDR2 YFSETQ. The V and J ends lost 4 bases and 8 bases respectively, with 22 bases between them. Method: immunoSEQ multiplex PCR; TCRdb's copy keeps in-frame clones and lacks some. This table holds some 200,000 clones, 82% found once. Material: PBMCs or T cells enriched from blood (not recorded which). The chain uses TRBV5-1 and TRBJ1-6; D gene ambiguous. The receptor was derived from a woman aged 60 to 75 with acute COVID-19. CDR3 region: CASSRSGPGRHDSPLHF. The CDR3 region has the DNA TGCGCCAGCAGCCGCTCAGGCCCAGGCAGGCATGATTCACCCCTCCACTTT.